This T cell receptor beta chain was retrieved from a study of monozygotic twins with cystic fibrosis. General study results and limits: In 13 of 16 pairs, V gene usage was closest to the co-twin's.

Points on this clone: The target antigen is unknown.

The CDR3 extends over 13 amino acids. Between the trimmed V and J ends, which lost 3 bases and 8 bases, there was a span of 13 bases. Germline V gene data show CDR1 as LNHDA and CDR2 as SQIVND (reference sequence). Using immunoSEQ multiplex PCR, the repertoire was profiled, and TCRdb retains in-frame clones only, with some absent. The sample includes approximately 33,000 clones, 84% of them seen just once. The chain employs TRBV19 and TRBJ1-2; D unclear. This sequence originates from a girl aged 2 to 10 with cystic fibrosis. Input material: blood. The CDR3 loop reads CASSIDAHGGYTF. The CDR3 DNA follows: TGTGCCAGTAGTATCGATGCACACGGCGGCTACACCTTC.